Following are 13 T cell receptor beta chains from one sample sequenced in a study of T cells in tuberculosis. After thawing and overnight rest, PBMC were stained with GMM-loaded CD1B tetramer, viability dye and anti-CD3 for sorting. CD1B tetramers were loaded with Rhodococcus equi-derived C32 glucose monomycolate. Libraries were prepared by immunoSEQ multiplex PCR; TCRdb keeps only in-frame clonotypes and omits some of them. This sample carries nearly 60,000 clones, approximately 85% of them seen once, and the ten largest clones take less than 25%. Sequencing was done on a sample of CD1b-GMM tetramer-negative cells sorted from PBMCs. The origin of the receptors is an adult woman with latent tuberculosis.

V usage is TRBV2 and J usage is TRBJ2-3; TRBD2 agrees at 7 bases. Trimming cost V 1 base and J 5 bases; bases outside gene matches: 3. Germline assignment: CDR1 SNHLY and CDR2 FYNNEI. CDR3 length equals 14 residues. The CDR3 DNA sequence: TGTGCCAGCAGTGAAGGTGGGGGGGTAGATACGCAGTATTTT. It is translated as CASSEGGGVDTQYF. The full variable domain, rest sourced from reference TRBV2 and TRBJ2-3, is EPEVTQTPSHQVTQMGQEVILRCVPISNHLYFYWYRQILGQKVEFLVSFYNNEISEKSEIFDDQFSVERPDGSNFTLKIRSTKLEDSAMYFCASSEGGGVDTQYFGPGTRLTVL.

This chain links TRBV7-6 with TRBJ2-3, with 7 bases that match TRBD2. The CDR3 runs to 15 residues. J was trimmed by 4 bases and V by 5 bases; bases with no gene match: 9. CDR1 is SGHVS and CDR2 is FNYEAQ in the germline V gene. DNA of the CDR3: TGTGCCAGCAGCCTATCCGGCGGGAGAGCAGATACGCAGTATTTT. Protein: CASSLSGGRADTQYF. Looking up the rest from reference TRBV7-6 and TRBJ2-3 gives the full variable domain: GAGVSQSPRYKVTKRGQDVALRCDPISGHVSLYWYRQALGQGPEFLTYFNYEAQQDKSGLPNDRFSAERPEGSISTLTIQRTEQRDSAMYRCASSLSGGRADTQYFGPGTRLTVL.

The chain uses TRBV28 and TRBJ2-7, with TRBD1 identical over 8 bases. There are 17 residues in the CDR3. Germline assignment: CDR1 MDHEN and CDR2 SYDVKM. The J segment lost 4 bases and the V segment lost 6 bases, leaving 17 bases of the junction unmatched. This CDR3 reads CASSPGSVDRVVYEQYF. CDR3 DNA sequence: TGTGCCAGCAGCCCCGGGAGCGTGGACAGGGTGGTGTACGAGCAGTACTTC.

This chain uses TRBV5-1 with TRBJ2-7; tentative D call: TRBD1 (5 bases). The CDR3 runs 14 residues. The V gene lost 0 bases and the J gene lost 2 bases, with 9 bases spanning the gap. The V gene's germline CDR1 is SGHRS and CDR2 YFSETQ. CDR3 DNA: TGCGCCAGCAGCTTGGGACAGCCCCCCTACGAGCAGTACTTC. It translates to CASSLGQPPYEQYF.

Written as DNA, the CDR3 is TGCGCCAGCAGCGCCTCCGGGACAGGGGCTTTCTTT. Protein product: CASSASGTGAFF. The J gene is TRBJ1-1, the V gene TRBV4-1; 9 bases align to TRBD1. The trim removed 5 bases at V and 11 bases at J, leaving 6 bases unmatched. This CDR3 is built from 12 residues. The germline gives CDR1 MGHRA, CDR2 YSYEKL.

The chain links TRBV7-9 to TRBJ2-7, with D tentatively TRBD2 (6 bases). V was pared by 4 bases and J by 6 bases, with 13 bases between. Germline V lookup: CDR1 SEHNR, CDR2 FQNEAQ (reference sequence). The CDR3 is 13 residues long. CDR3 amino acids: CASSSLAASEQYF. In DNA, the CDR3 is TGTGCCAGCAGCTCACTAGCAGCGAGCGAGCAGTACTTC.

This chain connects TRBV2 to TRBJ1-4; no clear D gene. CDR3 length equals 13 residues. Deletions cut 9 bases from V and 4 bases from J, with 12 bases between. The germline V gene has CDR1 SNHLY and CDR2 FYNNEI. DNA of the CDR3: TGTGCCAGTTTCCAGAATATTAATGAAAAACTGTTTTTT. Its protein product is CASFQNINEKLFF.

CDR3 sequence: CASSVRGANTGELFF. CDR3 in DNA: TGTGCCAGCAGCGTTAGGGGTGCAAACACCGGGGAGCTGTTTTTT. The chain uses TRBV9 and TRBJ2-2; the D gene is possibly TRBD1 (5 bases). Trimming removed 2 bases at V and 2 bases at J, with 10 bases between. CDR1 SGDLS and CDR2 YYNGEE come from the germline V gene. This CDR3 region has 15 residues.

V gene TRBV19 combines with J gene TRBJ2-1; tentatively, D is TRBD1 (5 bases). The V end was cut by 7 bases, the J end by 4 bases, with 11 bases between. There are 13 residues in the CDR3. Germline CDR1 reads LNHDA; CDR2 reads SQIVND (reference sequence). CDR3 region: CASTQAGYNEQFF. Here the CDR3 DNA reads TGTGCCAGTACTCAAGCAGGGTACAATGAGCAGTTCTTC.

The chain recombines TRBV4-3 with TRBJ1-3; 8 positions agree with TRBD1. The CDR3 contains 22 residues. Germline-derived CDR1 and CDR2 are LGHNA and YSLEER. Unmatched junction bases numbered 23, after V lost 4 bases and J lost 0 bases. The CDR3 DNA reads TGCGCCAGCAGCCTAATTTCCAGGACAGGGAGCGACCACCCCCCCTCTGGAAACACCATATATTTT. Protein: CASSLISRTGSDHPPSGNTIYF.

This chain joins TRBV9 and TRBJ1-3; TRBD1 agrees at 7 bases. Germline CDR1 is SGDLS and CDR2 is YYNGEE. CDR3 length equals 16 residues. The V gene end was trimmed by 3 bases and the J gene end by 0 bases; junction bases not matched to a gene: 6. The CDR3 here is CASSALDRVSGNTIYF. DNA for the CDR3: TGTGCCAGCAGCGCCCTAGACAGGGTCTCTGGAAACACCATATATTTT.

The chain joins TRBV9 to TRBJ1-1, with TRBD1 matching over 9 bases. Germline V lookup: CDR1 SGDLS, CDR2 YYNGEE. With 2 bases clipped from V and 3 bases from J, the junction kept 8 bases outside the gene matches. This CDR3 contains 16 residues. CDR3 DNA sequence: TGTGCCAGCAGCGTTGGATGGACAGGGGCGGACACTGAAGCTTTCTTT. Translation: CASSVGWTGADTEAFF. Full variable domain (missing parts from reference TRBV9 and TRBJ1-1): DSGVTQTPKHLITATGQRVTLRCSPRSGDLSVYWYQQSLDQGLQFLIQYYNGEERAKGNILERFSAQQFPDLHSELNLSSLELGDSALYFCASSVGWTGADTEAFFGQGTRLTVV.

J is TRBJ1-2 and V is TRBV5-6; 9 bases match TRBD1. The germline V gene encodes CDR1 SGHDT and CDR2 YYEEEE. Trimming removed 0 bases from V and 6 bases from J; junction bases left unmatched: 3. This CDR3 spans 14 amino acids. This CDR3 reads CASSLVQGADGYTF. The CDR3 DNA reads as TGTGCCAGCAGCTTGGTACAGGGGGCAGATGGCTACACCTTC. Full variable domain (outside the CDR3, taken from reference TRBV5-6 and TRBJ1-2): DAGVTQSPTHLIKTRGQQVTLRCSPKSGHDTVSWYQQALGQGPQFIFQYYEEEERQRGNFPDRFSGHQFPNYSSELNVNALLLGDSALYLCASSLVQGADGYTFGSGTRLTVV.